Each of the 14 T cell receptor beta chains below was sequenced from the same sample in a study of cytomegalovirus exposure and HLA in healthy donors. This PCR relied on a set of 60 Vbeta primers and 13 Jbeta primers. Generated by immunoSEQ multiplex PCR, the TCRdb table keeps only in-frame clones and is missing some. The sample has about 62,000 clones, about 77% seen once. Material for sequencing was PBMCs. These receptors originate from a woman aged 30 to 39 in good health and CMV-seronegative.

The rearrangement joins TRBV30 to TRBJ2-7; 7 bases fit TRBD1. Germline V gene sequence: CDR1 GTSNPN, CDR2 SVGIG (reference sequence). V was clipped by 5 bases and J by 3 bases; unmatched bases: 4. There are 12 residues in the CDR3. CDR3 bases: TGTGCCTGGGGGACAGTGAACTACGAGCAGTACTTC. Translating it yields CAWGTVNYEQYF.

This clone was recorded once. The V call is TRBV28, the J call TRBJ1-6, with D hard to call. Trimming shortened V by 8 bases and J by 0 bases, and 11 bases separated the two germline ends. The V gene's germline CDR1 is MDHEN and CDR2 SYDVKM. The CDR3 covers 15 residues. The CDR3 spells CASLDGSSYNSPLHF. DNA for the CDR3: TGTGCCAGCCTGGACGGGAGCTCCTATAATTCACCCCTCCACTTT.

This clone is termed medium-sized. Other DNA sequences of this sample code for an identical CDR3. This chain joins TRBV6-5 and TRBJ1-5, with D unresolved. This CDR3 is 15 amino acids long. V lost 4 bases and J lost 3, with 13 bases in between. Germline-derived CDR1 and CDR2 are MNHEY and SVGAGI. The CDR3 DNA reads TGTGCCAGCAGTTTAACAGATGCCTCCAATCAGCCCCAGCATTTT. This encodes CASSLTDASNQPQHF.

This sequence joins TRBV7-3 and TRBJ2-5; 10 bases agree with TRBD1. CDR3 length: 14 residues. Unmatched junction bases numbered 1, after V lost 2 bases and J lost 4 bases. Germline values: CDR1 SGHTA, CDR2 FQGTGA. The CDR3 coding sequence is TGTGCCAGCAGCTTACGGGACAGGGGAGAGACCCAGTACTTC. Its protein product is CASSLRDRGETQYF.

V and J are TRBV10-1 and TRBJ2-7, with 14 bases identical to TRBD2. The CDR3 is 17 amino acids. Trimming took 10 bases from V and 4 from J; bases not matched to a gene: 15. The V gene's germline CDR1 is WNHNN and CDR2 SYGVQD (reference sequence). The CDR3 sequence is CAIDGTSGSMILYEQYF. The DNA of the CDR3 is TGCGCCATTGACGGGACTAGCGGGAGTATGATCCTATACGAGCAGTACTTC.

V gene TRBV28 combines with J gene TRBJ2-3; D might be TRBD2 (5 bases). V was cut by 6 bases and J by 6 bases, with 10 bases left in between. The CDR3 covers 12 residues. Germline V CDR1 and CDR2: MDHEN, SYDVKM. DNA for the CDR3: TGTGCCAGCAGACTACTAGGGGATACGCAGTATTTT. Its translation: CASRLLGDTQYF.

The chain has TRBV7-9 and TRBJ1-1; 9 bases map to TRBD1. The CDR3 consists of 14 residues. Germline CDR1 SEHNR, CDR2 FQNEAQ (reference sequence). V lost 1 base to trimming and J lost 8 bases; unmatched junction nucleotides: 5. CDR3 bases: TGTGCCAGCAGCTTAGGGACAGGGGTAGGCGAAGCTTTCTTT. It encodes CASSLGTGVGEAFF.

This clone has only a few counts. The chain links TRBV27 to TRBJ2-7; possibly TRBD2 for D (5 bases). The CDR3 is made up of 15 amino acids. Trimming took 3 bases from V and 0 from J, leaving 12 bases between them. Germline V CDR1 and CDR2: MNHEY, SMNVEV (reference sequence). The CDR3 region has the DNA TGTGCCAGCAGTTTTTCTGGACTTGACTCCTACGAGCAGTACGTC. Translated: CASSFSGLDSYEQYV.

The V and J genes are TRBV5-4 and TRBJ2-7; TRBD1 matches 11 bases. After removal of 0 bases from V and 2 bases from J, the junction contained 4 bases not matched to a gene. Germline CDR1 and CDR2: SGHNT and YYREEE (reference sequence). CDR3 length: 16 amino acids. CDR3 sequence (DNA): TGTGCCAGCAGCTTGGGCCCGGGACAGGGGGCCTACGAGCAGTACTTC. Encoded protein: CASSLGPGQGAYEQYF.

The chain combines TRBV5-4 with TRBJ1-2; 7 bases fit TRBD1. The CDR3 covers 14 residues. Germline CDR1 SGHNT, CDR2 YYREEE (reference sequence). The junction had 8 bases not matched to a gene; V was cut back by 4 bases and J by 5 bases. The CDR3 sequence is CASSRDDRDYGYTF. Here the CDR3 DNA reads TGTGCCAGCAGCCGTGATGACAGGGATTATGGCTACACCTTC.

V and J are TRBV6-5 and TRBJ2-2; TRBD1 agrees at 8 bases. This CDR3 contains 13 residues. Germline lookup yields CDR1 MNHEY and CDR2 SVGAGI. V dropped 6 bases and J dropped 7; count of bases not matched to a gene: 4. The CDR3 bases are TGTGCCAGCAGATCGACAGGGGTCGGGGAGCTGTTTTTT. Translated, it gives CASRSTGVGELFF.

CDR3 DNA sequence: TGTGCCAGCAGTCCCCAACGGACAGCCAACACTGAAGCTTTCTTT. Residues: CASSPQRTANTEAFF. The chain carries TRBV6-6 and TRBJ1-1, with a possible D match to TRBD1 (6 bases). V was shortened by 5 bases and J by 2 bases, with 15 bases between the two germline ends. In germline, CDR1 is MNHNY, CDR2 SVGAGI (reference sequence). The CDR3 covers 15 residues.

The chain is built from TRBV13 and TRBJ2-1, with TRBD2 matching over 10 bases. This CDR3 has 17 amino acids. Germline V lookup: CDR1 PRHDT, CDR2 FYEKMQ (reference sequence). J was trimmed by 1 base and V by 3 bases; bases with no gene match: 6. The CDR3 bases are TGTGCCAGCAGCTTCCTGGGACTAGCGATTTCCTACAATGAGCAGTTCTTC. This translates into CASSFLGLAISYNEQFF.

CDR3 bases: TGTGCCAGCAGTTACCGGGCTCAGGGAAGTTGGGGCTACACCTTC. This sequence encodes CASSYRAQGSWGYTF. The chain has TRBV6-5 and TRBJ1-2, with D perhaps TRBD1 (5 bases). Trimming stripped 2 bases from V and 8 bases from J, with 18 bases between. Germline V gene data show CDR1 as MNHEY and CDR2 as SVGAGI. The CDR3 covers 15 residues.